Given below is one T cell receptor (beta chain) in context. Its cognate antigen is unknown. These data belong to a study of chemoradiotherapy in HPV16-positive cancers. For the study at large: Functional T-cell assays on a couple of HPV16-positive patients' cells defined candidate HPV-specific clones and common TCR motifs. Findings and caveats of the study: During treatment, candidate HPV-specific clones and E7-related motifs expanded in tumor.

V was pared by 6 bases and J by 2 bases, with 5 bases of the junction left unmatched. CDR1 is SNHLY, CDR2 FYNNEI, per germline. The CDR3 covers 14 residues. The repertoire was sequenced with immunoSEQ multiplex PCR; TCRdb's copy has only in-frame clones and lacks some. The sample holds tens of thousands of clones; roughly 86% are singletons and the top ten take around 3.8%. This clonotype originated in a human donor with HPV-associated anogenital cancer. Specimen: blood, collected from a patient who underwent chemoradiotherapy. This sequence joins TRBV2 and TRBJ1-2; 8 positions agree with TRBD1. CDR3 residues: CASSRGQGNYGYTF. In nucleotides, the CDR3 is TGTGCCAGCAGCCGAGGACAGGGCAACTATGGCTACACCTTC.